The rows below give T cell receptor beta chains drawn from one sample of a study of blood T cell repertoires in COVID-19. Libraries were prepared by immunoSEQ multiplex PCR; TCRdb keeps only in-frame clonotypes and omits some of them. The table records 200,000 to 250,000 clones, approximately 90% of them present only once. Sequenced input: peripheral blood. These receptor sequences come from a woman in her thirties or forties with acute or convalescent COVID-19. CDR3s leave out the opening cysteine and the closing phenylalanine or tryptophan. The order of the fields is J gene, V gene, CDR3 protein.

>TRBJ1-2|TRBV9
ASSVDIGQGNYGYT
>TRBJ1-5|TRBV6-1
ASSENEVHQPQH
>TRBJ2-2|TRBV5-8
ASSLFGLDTGELF
>TRBJ1-1|TRBV6-5
AGRQAPNTEAF
>TRBJ2-3|TRBV6-1
ASSGSGGTLWGDTQY
>TRBJ1-1|TRBV9
ASSPDREAF
>TRBJ2-3|TRBV2
ASSESYADTQY
>TRBJ1-1|TRBV4-2
ASSHTGFTEAF
>TRBJ1-2|TRBV24-1
ATRGTTDYGYT
>TRBJ2-1|TRBV6-5
ASSYSSGSSYNEQF
>TRBJ1-2|TRBV30
AWSRGTKYGYT
>TRBJ2-4|TRBV9
ASSADSLAKNIQY
>TRBJ1-2|TRBV11-2
ASSLDRHIYGYT
>TRBJ1-2|TRBV3-1/TRBV3-2
ASSQGHLYGYT
>TRBJ1-2|TRBV19
ASNNGGGVRHT
>TRBJ2-5|TRBV6-5
AGRDYQETQY
>TRBJ2-3|TRBV5-6
ASRQPGLASDTQY
>TRBJ1-1|TRBV7-6
ASSLFPQGDTEAF
>TRBJ2-3|TRBV11-2
ASSFTHREDTQY
>TRBJ1-2|TRBV25-1
ASSRGERGYT
>TRBJ2-1|TRBV1
TSSDRTSGGVDNEQF
>TRBJ1-2|TRBV3-1/TRBV3-2
ASSLRTGAGYGYT
>TRBJ1-6|TRBV6-5
ASSSHNNSPLH
>TRBJ1-1|TRBV11-2
ASSLSIRDKNTEAF
>TRBJ1-2|TRBV5-1
ASSLDSYGYT
>TRBJ2-1|TRBV19
ASSTSGGGYNEQF
>TRBJ1-4|TRBV7-9
ASSPLDSSTNEKLF
>TRBJ2-3|TRBV12-5
ASGLTRTGFTDTQY
>TRBJ2-1|TRBV29-1
SLNFKNEQF
>TRBJ2-3|TRBV30
AWSVRGRLSTDTQY
>TRBJ1-1|TRBV2
ASSGNPPGSI
>TRBJ1-3|TRBV5-1
ASSLRPGAVGNTIY
>TRBJ2-3|TRBV19
ASSRVYSSDTQY
>TRBJ2-3|TRBV27
ASSLSASGGGMKQY
>TRBJ1-1|TRBV7-9
ASSWAETEAF
>TRBJ1-1|TRBV11-2
ASSLSASNTEAF
>TRBJ2-5|TRBV7-2
ASSLGWLAGRQETQY
>TRBJ2-1|TRBV7-2
ASSFAGTENSYNEQF
>TRBJ1-2|TRBV29-1
SSLGTGGPKNYGYT
>TRBJ2-6|TRBV18
ASSTQGYGANVLT
>TRBJ1-3|TRBV30
AWSSGGNTIY
>TRBJ2-5|TRBV15
ATSRGLLQETQY
>TRBJ2-5|TRBV4-1
ASSLNGETQY
>TRBJ1-6|TRBV19
ASSPGTASNSPLH
>TRBJ1-1|TRBV30
AWSVLSENTEAF